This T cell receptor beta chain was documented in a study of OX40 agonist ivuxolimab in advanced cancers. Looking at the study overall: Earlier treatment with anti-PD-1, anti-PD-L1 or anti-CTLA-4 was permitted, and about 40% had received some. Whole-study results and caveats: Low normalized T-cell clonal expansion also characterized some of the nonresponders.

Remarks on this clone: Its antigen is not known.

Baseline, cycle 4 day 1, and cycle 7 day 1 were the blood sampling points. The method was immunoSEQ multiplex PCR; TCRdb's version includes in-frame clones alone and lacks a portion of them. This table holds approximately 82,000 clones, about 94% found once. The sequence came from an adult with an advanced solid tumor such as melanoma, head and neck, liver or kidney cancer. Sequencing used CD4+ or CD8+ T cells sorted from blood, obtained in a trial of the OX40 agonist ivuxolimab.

As DNA, the CDR3 is TGTGCCAGCAGCGTAGATTGGGGGCCGTCATCTTCCTACGAGCAGTACTTC. Protein product: CASSVDWGPSSSYEQYF. The chain carries TRBV9 and TRBJ2-7; a weak D match, TRBD1 (6 bases). V was cut by 0 bases and J by 1 base, with 17 bases left in between. In germline, CDR1 is SGDLS, CDR2 YYNGEE. This CDR3 is built from 17 residues.